This record concerns one T cell receptor (beta chain) sequence. Trimming left V 4 bases short and J 5 bases short, with 12 bases between. Per germline, CDR1 SGHNT and CDR2 YENEEA. The CDR3 runs to 14 residues. In the study's own analysis: Nucleated cell counts were estimated from reference gene primer amplification. The repertoire was sequenced with immunoSEQ multiplex PCR; TCRdb's copy has only in-frame clones and lacks some. D and trimming come from the DNA, and the V and J calls and clone size come from that table. The repertoire holds roughly 360,000 clones, with 81% as singletons. This sample was taken from a study of blood T cell repertoires in COVID-19. Study-wide background: PBMCs, B-cell-depleted T cells, or T cells provided the cDNA or gDNA that made up the material.

The chain carries TRBV11-3 and TRBJ2-1; D may be TRBD2 (6 bases). Sequencing was performed on peripheral blood. The clonotype was recovered from a human donor with acute or convalescent COVID-19. The donor label of this sample is uncertain. Here the CDR3 reads CASSSRGEDNEQFF. CDR3 coding DNA: TGTGCCAGCAGCTCCCGAGGGGAGGACAATGAGCAGTTCTTC.